This is a list of T cell receptor beta chains from one sample in a study of T cell clusters in autoimmune cytopenias. TCRdb reprocessed the multiplex PCR reads, with one entry per CDR3 protein and no DNA. This sample's clone table lists about 12,000 distinct CDR3 sequences. These sequences were also reported in another study, on T cell repertoires in aging, cancer and after chemotherapy.

Sequencing used peripheral blood. Every receptor here comes from a human donor in good health. Each CDR3 is given with its conserved first and last residue. Clone size is given for some rows only: seen once, a few or many times, or a class if the clone is expanded.

j_call cdr3_length v_call clone_size cdr3_aa
TRBJ2-1 13 TRBV20-1 - CSAKGLVYNEQFF
TRBJ2-2 15 TRBV19 - CASTPLAGKSGELFF
TRBJ2-2 14 TRBV7-6 - CASSSSSGTGELFF
TRBJ1-5 15 TRBV15 - CATSRDRGAGQPQHF
TRBJ2-3 14 TRBV12-3/TRBV12-4 medium-sized CATTGGFSTDTQYF
TRBJ1-1 14 TRBV11-3 - CASSLTEAGTEAFF
TRBJ1-5 14 TRBV11-3 - CASSLAGSNQPQHF
TRBJ2-1 14 TRBV5-6 - CASSLVTSYLGQFF
TRBJ1-1 14 TRBV15 - CATSRDGMNTEAFF
TRBJ2-1 16 TRBV27 - CASNYVLAGKDNEQFF
TRBJ1-2 12 TRBV10-3 - CAIQQPLYGYTF
TRBJ2-2 13 TRBV5-5 - CASSLSLDGELFF
TRBJ1-3 16 TRBV7-9 - CASSSGRPRSGNTIYF
TRBJ1-6 15 TRBV5-5 - CASSLVRGLNSPLHF
TRBJ1-4 15 TRBV5-6 - CASSLEGGLNEKLFF
TRBJ2-3 12 TRBV30 - CAWRDRTDTQYF
TRBJ2-3 14 TRBV7-2 - CASSLSPGTDTQYF
TRBJ1-2 11 TRBV6-5 - CASSYLGGYTF
TRBJ2-5 13 TRBV7-2 - CASSLGLRETQYF
TRBJ2-1 11 TRBV12-3/TRBV12-4 - CASRKGDEQFF
TRBJ2-1 17 TRBV15 - CATSRTSGGARYNEQFF
TRBJ2-1 17 TRBV13 - CASSSRVVRQGANEQFF
TRBJ2-1 17 TRBV18 - CASSPGTSGGTYNEQFF
TRBJ2-3 15 TRBV6-1 - CATVRLAQPTDTQYF
TRBJ1-4 14 TRBV12-3/TRBV12-4 - CASSLAGGHEKLFF
TRBJ1-1 14 TRBV19 - CASSRGQGTSEAFF
TRBJ1-2 13 TRBV27 - CASRDRVNYGYTF
TRBJ2-2 11 TRBV12-3/TRBV12-4 - CASKKGGELFF
TRBJ2-1 16 TRBV7-2 - CASSPRTASSYNEQFF
TRBJ1-1 17 TRBV13 - CASSSEGQQGMNTEAFF
TRBJ1-2 14 TRBV7-3 - CASSQDRGLDGYTF
TRBJ1-4 12 TRBV18 - CASSPVAEELFF